The present T cell receptor (beta chain) was sequenced within a study of T-cell memory formation after mild COVID-19. For the study at large: Largely, TCR clusters stayed within a single donor. Study-wide findings and caveats: Among contracting clones, CD4+ were mainly CM/EM and CD8+ enriched in EMRA. SARS-CoV-2 specificity was not confirmed for second-wave clones peaking on day 37.

Each CDR3 protein gets one entry after TCRdb re-called the 5' RACE reads with MiXCR. Here the sample spans about half a million distinct CDR3 sequences, 18% being singletons. This CDR3 comprises 15 residues. The germline V gene has CDR1 SGHRS and CDR2 YFSETQ. Trimming left V 4 bases short and J 1 base short, with 11 bases between. Concerning this clonotype itself: Its target is not known.

This TCR was sampled from an adult woman who had mild COVID-19 (a few samples of this study predate the infection). Cell type and time point are not known. The sequenced sample was PBMCs or a T cell subset sorted from them (not recorded which). This sequence joins TRBV5-1 and TRBJ2-2; tentative D call: TRBD2 (6 bases). The DNA of the CDR3 is TGCGCCAGCAGCCGGGTAGCGGTGAACACCGGGGAGCTGTTTTTT. Its translation is CASSRVAVNTGELFF.